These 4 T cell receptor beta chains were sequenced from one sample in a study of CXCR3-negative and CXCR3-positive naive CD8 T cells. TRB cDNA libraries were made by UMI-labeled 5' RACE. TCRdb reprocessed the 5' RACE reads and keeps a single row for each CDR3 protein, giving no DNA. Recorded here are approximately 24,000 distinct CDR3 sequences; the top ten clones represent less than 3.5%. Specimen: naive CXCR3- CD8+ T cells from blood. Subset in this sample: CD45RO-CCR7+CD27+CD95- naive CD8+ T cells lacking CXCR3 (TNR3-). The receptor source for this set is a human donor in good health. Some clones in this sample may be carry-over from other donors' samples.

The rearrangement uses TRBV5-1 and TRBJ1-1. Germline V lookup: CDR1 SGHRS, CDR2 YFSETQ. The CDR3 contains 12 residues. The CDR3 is CASTSDRTEAFF.

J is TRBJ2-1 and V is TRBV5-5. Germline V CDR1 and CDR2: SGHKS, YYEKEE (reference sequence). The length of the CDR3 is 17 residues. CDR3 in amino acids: CASSSYSPVGSYNEQFF.

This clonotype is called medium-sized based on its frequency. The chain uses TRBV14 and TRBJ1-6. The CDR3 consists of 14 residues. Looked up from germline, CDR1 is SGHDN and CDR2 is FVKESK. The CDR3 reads CASSQEDNASPLHF.

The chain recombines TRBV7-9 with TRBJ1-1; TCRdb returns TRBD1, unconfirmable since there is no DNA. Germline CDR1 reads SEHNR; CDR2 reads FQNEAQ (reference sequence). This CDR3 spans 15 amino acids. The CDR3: CASSSPHGVNTEAFF.